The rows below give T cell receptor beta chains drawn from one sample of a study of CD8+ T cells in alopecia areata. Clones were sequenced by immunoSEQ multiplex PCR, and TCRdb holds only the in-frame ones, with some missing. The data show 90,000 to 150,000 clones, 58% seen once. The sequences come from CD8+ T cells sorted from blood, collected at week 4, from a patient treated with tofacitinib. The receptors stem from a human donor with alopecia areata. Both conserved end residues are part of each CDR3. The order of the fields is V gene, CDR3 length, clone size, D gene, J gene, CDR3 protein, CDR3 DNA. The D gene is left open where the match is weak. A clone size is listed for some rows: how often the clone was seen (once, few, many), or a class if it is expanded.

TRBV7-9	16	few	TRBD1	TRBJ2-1	CASSQTGTGYPNEQFF	TGTGCCAGCAGCCAGACCGGGACAGGGTACCCTAATGAGCAGTTCTTC
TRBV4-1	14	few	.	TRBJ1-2	CASSQDTGGYGYTF	TGTGCCAGCAGCCAAGATACAGGAGGCTATGGCTACACCTTC
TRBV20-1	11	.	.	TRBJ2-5	CSARTQETQYF	TGCAGTGCTAGGACCCAAGAGACCCAGTACTTC
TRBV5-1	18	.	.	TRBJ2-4	CASSPIPSAHFSGNIQYF	TGCGCCAGCAGCCCTATCCCTTCAGCCCATTTTAGCGGAAACATTCAGTACTTC
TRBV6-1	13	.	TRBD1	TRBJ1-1	CASWTGGLSEAFF	TGTGCCAGCTGGACAGGGGGGCTTTCTGAAGCTTTCTTT
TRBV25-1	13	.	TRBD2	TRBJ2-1	CASYASGYNEQFF	TGTGCCAGCTATGCTAGCGGATACAATGAGCAGTTCTTC
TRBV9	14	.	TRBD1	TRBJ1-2	CASSKGQGMNGYTF	TGTGCCAGCAGCAAGGGACAGGGGATGAATGGCTACACCTTC
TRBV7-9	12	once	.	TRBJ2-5	CASSLAFETQYF	TGTGCCAGCAGCTTAGCGTTCGAGACCCAGTACTTC
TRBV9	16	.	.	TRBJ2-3	CASSVVGGGGTDTQYF	TGTGCCAGCAGCGTAGTAGGAGGGGGGGGCACAGATACGCAGTATTTT
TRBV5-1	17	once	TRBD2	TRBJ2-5	CASSLDFSGVNQETQYF	TGCGCCAGCAGCTTGGACTTTAGCGGGGTGAATCAAGAGACCCAGTACTTC
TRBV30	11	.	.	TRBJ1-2	CAWIGLVGYTF	TGTGCCTGGATAGGATTGGTCGGCTACACCTTC
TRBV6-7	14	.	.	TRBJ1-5	CASSYSSSNQPQHF	TGTGCCAGCAGTTACTCGTCTAGCAATCAGCCCCAGCATTTT
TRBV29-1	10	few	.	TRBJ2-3	CSVERDTQYF	TGCAGCGTTGAAAGAGATACGCAGTATTTT
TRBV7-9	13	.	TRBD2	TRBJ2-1	CASSGTSGNEQFF	TGTGCCAGCAGCGGGACTAGTGGCAATGAGCAGTTCTTC
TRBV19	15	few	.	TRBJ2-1	CASSGQLSSYNEQFF	TGTGCCAGTAGTGGGCAGTTGAGCTCCTACAATGAGCAGTTCTTC
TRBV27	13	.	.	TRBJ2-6	CASAGTGANVLTF	TGTGCCAGCGCGGGGACCGGGGCCAACGTCCTGACTTTC
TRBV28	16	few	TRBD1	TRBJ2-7	CASSLGRDRTGYEQYF	TGTGCCAGCAGTTTAGGGCGGGACAGGACTGGGTACGAGCAGTACTTC
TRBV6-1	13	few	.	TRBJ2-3	CASTRTEADTQYF	TGTGCCAGCACGCGGACGGAAGCAGATACGCAGTATTTT
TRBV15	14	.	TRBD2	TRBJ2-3	CATSREGGADTQYF	TGTGCCACCAGCAGAGAGGGGGGGGCAGATACGCAGTATTTT
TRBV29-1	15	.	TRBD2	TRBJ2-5	CSVEEGTLAQETQYF	TGCAGCGTTGAGGAGGGCACACTAGCGCAAGAGACCCAGTACTTC
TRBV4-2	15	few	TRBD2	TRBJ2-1	CASSPSGGWSVEQFF	TGTGCCAGCAGCCCTAGCGGGGGGTGGTCAGTGGAGCAGTTCTTC
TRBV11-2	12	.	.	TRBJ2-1	CASSLVNNEQFF	TGTGCCAGCAGCTTAGTGAACAATGAGCAGTTCTTC
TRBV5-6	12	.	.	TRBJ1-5	CASSMTNQPQHF	TGTGCCAGCAGCATGACGAATCAGCCCCAGCATTTT
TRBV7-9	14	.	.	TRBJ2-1	CAIRGPGIHNEQFF	TGTGCCATCCGAGGGCCGGGAATCCACAATGAGCAGTTCTTC
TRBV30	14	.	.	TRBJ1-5	CAWSVWTGDRPQHF	TGTGCCTGGAGTGTATGGACGGGAGACCGGCCCCAGCATTTT
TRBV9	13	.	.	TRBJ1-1	CASSVVTGAEAFF	TGTGCCAGCAGCGTAGTGACAGGAGCTGAAGCTTTCTTT
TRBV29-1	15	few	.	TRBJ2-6	CSVEVGANRANVLTF	TGCAGCGTTGAAGTCGGGGCCAATAGGGCCAACGTCCTGACTTTC
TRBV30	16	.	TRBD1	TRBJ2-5	CAWSVRLGRGQETQYF	TGTGCCTGGAGTGTAAGGTTAGGCAGGGGGCAGGAGACCCAGTACTTC
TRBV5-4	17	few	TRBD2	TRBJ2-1	CASSPPPTSGVGNEQFF	TGTGCCAGCAGCCCCCCTCCAACTAGCGGGGTCGGCAATGAGCAGTTCTTC
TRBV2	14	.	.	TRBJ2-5	CASSTPGGRETQYF	TGTGCCAGCAGCACCCCCGGGGGGCGCGAGACCCAGTACTTC
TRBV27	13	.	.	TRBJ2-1	CASSNTGYNEQFF	TGTGCCAGCAGTAATACAGGGTACAATGAGCAGTTCTTC
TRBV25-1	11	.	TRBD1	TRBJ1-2	CAAGGGRVNTF	TGTGCCGCAGGGGGGGGCCGAGTGAACACCTTC
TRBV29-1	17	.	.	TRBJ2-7	CSVVPGMIDDTSYEQYF	TGCAGCGTTGTGCCGGGCATGATTGACGACACCTCCTACGAGCAGTACTTC
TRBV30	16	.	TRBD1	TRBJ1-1	CAWSEWGQMGGSEAFF	TGTGCCTGGAGTGAATGGGGACAGATGGGGGGCTCTGAAGCTTTCTTT
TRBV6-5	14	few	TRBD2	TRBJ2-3	CASSSWNGRDTQYF	TGTGCCAGCAGTTCTTGGAACGGGAGGGATACGCAGTATTTT